The present entry profiles one TCR beta chain with its context. Its target is not known. The data derive from a study of T cell responses to AZD1222 COVID-19 vaccine. The method was immunoSEQ multiplex PCR; TCRdb's version includes in-frame clones alone and lacks a portion of them. The sample has roughly 120,000 clones, around 90% seen once; the top ten hold 4% to 5%. V dropped 8 bases and J dropped 2; count of bases not matched to a gene: 8. Germline CDR1 is MDHEN and CDR2 is SYDVKM. The CDR3 is 14 residues long. General study points: Reportedly, nearly half of unique spike TCRs recognized epitopes outside B.1.351/B.1.1.7 mutations. Baseline testing showed seropositivity in only six AZD1222 recipients.

The sample was peripheral blood, taken 28 days after the second dose of the MenACWY control vaccine. The chain is built from TRBV28 and TRBJ2-7, with TRBD1 matching over 8 bases. The sequence derives from an adult who received the MenACWY meningococcal vaccine as a control. CDR3: CASYSGQGAYEQYF. The CDR3 DNA follows: TGTGCCAGCTATTCTGGACAGGGCGCCTACGAGCAGTACTTC.